Presented here are 17 T cell receptor beta chains from one specimen sequenced in a study of cytomegalovirus exposure and HLA in healthy donors (dated by TCRdb to 2016 to 2017). Receptor amplification or capture employed the immunoSEQ multiplex PCR assay. For the multiplex PCR, a mixture combining 60 forward primers for TCR Vbeta segments and 13 reverse primers for TCR Jbeta segments was used. Sourced from immuneACCESS, this table was stored by TCRdb with only in-frame sequences that have V and J called. A share of the clones is absent; for the studies checked, an unresolved V gene accounts for under half, and the remainder has no known explanation. This sample is represented by approximately 100,000 clones; about a tenth of them were singletons. Together, the top ten hold under 6.5% of the sample. The specimen sequenced was PBMCs. The receptors were gathered from a man aged 35-49 years in good health and CMV-seropositive.

The rearrangement links TRBV5-1 to TRBJ1-1; D call uncertain. Trimming removed 4 bases from V and 4 bases from J, with 14 bases in between. Germline loops: CDR1 SGHRS, CDR2 YFSETQ. The CDR3 runs to 14 residues. The CDR3 sequence is CASSHRGRATEAFF. The DNA of the CDR3 is TGCGCCAGCAGCCATCGGGGTCGGGCCACTGAAGCTTTCTTT.

This clone was seen only a few times. This sequence joins TRBV9 and TRBJ1-2, with 8 bases that match TRBD1. The CDR3 is made up of 13 amino acids. V gave up 7 bases and J gave up 8 bases; unmatched junction bases: 10. CDR1 and CDR2 from the germline V gene are SGDLS and YYNGEE. The chain's CDR3 is CASRSGTGRGYTF. The CDR3 DNA is TGTGCCAGCCGAAGCGGGACAGGAAGGGGCTACACCTTC.

Only a few counts were recorded for this clone. V usage is TRBV7-9 and J usage is TRBJ1-3, with no clear D. The V gene's germline CDR1 is SEHNR and CDR2 FQNEAQ (reference sequence). The CDR3 covers 16 residues. Trimming took off 5 bases at V and 2 bases at J, with 16 bases between the two ends. The CDR3 DNA reads TGTGCCAGCAGCGCGTTTCGCCCCTACGCTGGAAACACCATATATTTT. Its translation is CASSAFRPYAGNTIYF.

In this sample, this clone turned up a few times. This chain links TRBV13 with TRBJ2-5; D is ambiguous. The J call may be wrong; the DNA end is better matched by TRBJ2-7. The CDR3 sequence is 13 residues long. Germline loops: CDR1 PRHDT, CDR2 FYEKMQ (reference sequence). The CDR3 DNA is TGTGCCAGCAGCTTCTCCCAGGTTGGCGAGCAGTACTTC. This encodes CASSFSQVGEQYF.

As DNA, the CDR3 is TGTGCCAGCAGCAAATTAGGGCTAGCGGGAATAGGGAATGAGCAGTTCTTC. This codes for CASSKLGLAGIGNEQFF. V usage is TRBV7-6 and J usage is TRBJ2-1, with 9 bases identical to TRBD2. This CDR3 has 17 amino acids. In germline, CDR1 is SGHVS, CDR2 FNYEAQ. V shed 5 bases and J 7 bases; nucleotides not matched to a gene: 15. The full variable domain, with the rest looked up from reference TRBV7-6 and TRBJ2-1, is GAGVSQSPRYKVTKRGQDVALRCDPISGHVSLYWYRQALGQGPEFLTYFNYEAQQDKSGLPNDRFSAERPEGSISTLTIQRTEQRDSAMYRCASSKLGLAGIGNEQFFGPGTRLTVL.

V usage is TRBV28 and J usage is TRBJ2-1; 10 nucleotides align to TRBD1. This CDR3 is built from 14 residues. Germline values: CDR1 MDHEN, CDR2 SYDVKM. V dropped 5 bases and J dropped 7; count of bases not matched to a gene: 5. The CDR3 DNA reads TGTGCCAGCAGTCCGGACAGGGGGATTAATGAGCAGTTCTTC. Its translation is CASSPDRGINEQFF.

This clone was counted only a few times. The chain combines TRBV5-1 with TRBJ1-2; D perhaps matches TRBD1 (6 bases). Germline V CDR1 and CDR2: SGHRS, YFSETQ. The CDR3 runs to 15 residues. V lost 4 bases to trimming and J lost 4 bases, with 17 bases between them. The CDR3 coding sequence is TGCGCCAGCAGCAAGGACAGACATCTGGTCTATGGCTACACCTTC. It yields the protein CASSKDRHLVYGYTF.

This clone was recorded a few times. The chain couples TRBV5-4 to TRBJ1-5, with D uncertain. The CDR3 extends over 13 amino acids. Trimming shortened V by 0 bases and J by 6 bases, and 7 bases separated the two germline ends. CDR1 and CDR2 from the germline V gene are SGHNT and YYREEE (reference sequence). The CDR3, as DNA: TGTGCCAGCAGCTTGGGGGAGAGTCAGCCCCAGCATTTT. It codes for CASSLGESQPQHF.

The V gene is TRBV5-5, the J gene TRBJ2-3, with 8 bases fitting TRBD1. The CDR3 sequence is 16 residues long. Germline V gives CDR1 SGHKS, CDR2 YYEKEE (reference sequence). Trimming at V came to 3 bases and at J to 4 bases, leaving 10 bases not matched to a gene. The CDR3 is CASSSGQGFRADTQYF. Here the CDR3 DNA reads TGTGCCAGCAGCTCCGGACAGGGATTTAGAGCAGATACGCAGTATTTT.

This clone was found a few times. This rearrangement joins TRBV6-1 to TRBJ2-1, with TRBD2 identical over 8 bases. Germline V gene lookup returns CDR1 MNHNS and CDR2 SASEGT. The CDR3 is 17 amino acids. Unmatched junction bases numbered 7, after V lost 1 base and J lost 2 bases. As DNA, the CDR3 is TGTGCCAGCAGTGAAGAAGGGACTAGGTCCCCCTACAATGAGCAGTTCTTC. The encoded protein is CASSEEGTRSPYNEQFF.

In this sample, this clone turned up a few times. This chain links TRBV6-6 with TRBJ2-1, with D unresolved. This CDR3 has 11 amino acids. V shed 5 bases and J shed 8 bases, with 7 bases lying between them. Germline-derived CDR1 and CDR2 are MNHNY and SVGAGI (reference sequence). CDR3 bases: TGTGCCAGCAGTGTATTCGATGAGCAGTTCTTC. This gives the protein CASSVFDEQFF.

J is TRBJ2-3 and V is TRBV7-8; possible D gene TRBD2, 5 bases. The V end was cut by 0 bases, the J end by 2 bases, with 9 bases between. This CDR3 has 15 amino acids. Looked up from germline, CDR1 is SGHVS and CDR2 is FQNEAQ. CDR3 nucleotides: TGTGCCAGCAGCTTAGCTGCGGGTTCCACAGATACGCAGTATTTT. As protein: CASSLAAGSTDTQYF.

This clone was counted at least ten times. The gene calls are TRBV6-1 and TRBJ2-3, with TRBD1 matching over 12 bases. The V and J ends lost 4 bases and 4 bases, in that order; junction bases with no gene match: 6. Germline V gene sequence: CDR1 MNHNS, CDR2 SASEGT. The length of the CDR3 is 16 residues. The CDR3 is CASSGRDRGPPDTQYF. CDR3 nucleotides: TGTGCCAGCAGTGGCCGGGACAGGGGGCCTCCAGATACGCAGTATTTT.

This clone was seen more than once but under ten times. This chain uses TRBV7-8 with TRBJ2-1; D gene uncertain. With 5 bases removed from V and 1 base from J, the gap between germline ends came to 9 bases. The germline V gene has CDR1 SGHVS and CDR2 FQNEAQ. There are 14 residues in the CDR3. Here the CDR3 DNA reads TGTGCCAGCAGCCCCGGTTTTTCCTACAATGAGCAGTTCTTC. Encoded protein: CASSPGFSYNEQFF.

This clone was seen a handful of times. The V and J genes are TRBV5-4 and TRBJ2-3, with TRBD2 identical over 10 bases. CDR1 and CDR2 (germline): SGHNT, YYREEE (reference sequence). The J segment lost 3 bases and the V segment lost 2 bases, leaving 3 bases of the junction unmatched. The CDR3 has 15 amino acids. CDR3 amino acids: CASSFTSGKTDTQYF. CDR3 nucleotide sequence: TGTGCCAGCAGCTTCACTAGCGGGAAAACAGATACGCAGTATTTT.

This clone appeared a few times. The chain carries TRBV19 and TRBJ2-1, with D possibly matching TRBD2 (7 bases). Per the germline V gene, CDR1 is LNHDA and CDR2 is SQIVND (reference sequence). Trimming removed 1 base from V and 6 bases from J, with 13 bases in between. The CDR3 runs to 15 residues. CDR3: CASSIVRGRGNEQFF. CDR3 DNA: TGTGCCAGTAGTATAGTGCGGGGGCGAGGCAATGAGCAGTTCTTC.

There are a few counts of this clone. This chain joins TRBV27 and TRBJ1-5; D unclear. Trimming removed 4 bases at V and 1 base at J, with 5 bases between. Germline assignment: CDR1 MNHEY and CDR2 SMNVEV (reference sequence). CDR3 length: 13 amino acids. CDR3 sequence: CASSSMSNQPQHF. The CDR3 nucleotides read TGTGCCAGCAGTTCAATGAGCAATCAGCCCCAGCATTTT.